This TCR beta chain was retrieved from a study of blood T cell repertoires in COVID-19. Overall study: Sites across the United States, Italy and Spain contributed samples from acute and convalescent COVID-19. T cells, B-cell-depleted T cells, or PBMCs provided the cDNA or gDNA that served as material.

In the authors' methods: Using reference gene primer amplification, nucleated cell counts were estimated. Libraries were prepared by immunoSEQ multiplex PCR; TCRdb keeps only in-frame clonotypes and omits some of them. That table furnishes V, J and clone size, whereas the DNA furnished D and trimming. This table has about 90,000 clones, about 77% appearing once. Source material: peripheral blood. The TCR sequence derives from a woman of 80 years or more with acute or convalescent COVID-19.

For the CDR3, the DNA is TGTGCCAGCTCAAAAAACAGGGACACTGAAGCTTTCTTT. It yields the protein CASSKNRDTEAFF. The gene calls are TRBV18 and TRBJ1-1; a weak D match, TRBD1 (6 bases). CDR1 is KGHSH, CDR2 LQKENI, per germline. Trimming took 5 bases from V and 3 from J, leaving 10 bases between them. CDR3 length: 13 amino acids.